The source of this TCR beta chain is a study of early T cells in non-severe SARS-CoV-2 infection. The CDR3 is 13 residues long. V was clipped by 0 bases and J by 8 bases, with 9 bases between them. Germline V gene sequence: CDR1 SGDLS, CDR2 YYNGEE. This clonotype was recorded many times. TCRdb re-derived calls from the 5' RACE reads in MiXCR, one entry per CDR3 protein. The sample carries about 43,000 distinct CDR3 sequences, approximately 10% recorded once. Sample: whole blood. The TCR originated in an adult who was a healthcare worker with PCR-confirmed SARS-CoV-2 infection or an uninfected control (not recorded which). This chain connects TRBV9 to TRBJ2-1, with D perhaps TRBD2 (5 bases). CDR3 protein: CASSVESGDEQFF. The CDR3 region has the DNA TGTGCCAGCAGCGTAGAATCCGGGGATGAGCAGTTCTTC.